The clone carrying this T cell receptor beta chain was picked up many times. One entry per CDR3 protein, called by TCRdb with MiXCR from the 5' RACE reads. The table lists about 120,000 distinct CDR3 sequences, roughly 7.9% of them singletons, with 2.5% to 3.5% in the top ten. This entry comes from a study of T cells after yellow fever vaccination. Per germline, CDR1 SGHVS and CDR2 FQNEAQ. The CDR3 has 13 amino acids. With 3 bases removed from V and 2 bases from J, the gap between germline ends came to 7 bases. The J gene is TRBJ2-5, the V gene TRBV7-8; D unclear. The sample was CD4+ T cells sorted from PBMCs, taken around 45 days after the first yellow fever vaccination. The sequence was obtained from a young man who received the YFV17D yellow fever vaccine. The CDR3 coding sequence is TGTGCCAGCAGCTTCGGCGAACAAGAGACCCAGTACTTC. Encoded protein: CASSFGEQETQYF.